The rows below give T cell receptor beta chains drawn from one sample of a study of long-term antiretroviral therapy in people with HIV. Assay: immunoSEQ multiplex PCR; the TCRdb copy retains only in-frame clones and omits some. Among tens of thousands of clones, 95% were seen once, and the ten largest hold more than 3%. The sample in question was unsorted PBMCs, obtained 5.3 years after starting antiretroviral therapy. The receptors here all came from a man aged 50 to 59 with HIV. Both conserved end residues are part of each CDR3. The D gene is left open where the match is weak. Size is stated for part of the rows, as once, few or many counts, or as a class when the clone is expanded.

clone_size,d_call,v_call,j_call,cdr3_nt,cdr3_aa
.,.,TRBV28,TRBJ1-1,TGTGCCAGCAGTTTAGACTGGTCCAACGCTGAAGCTTTCTTT,CASSLDWSNAEAFF
.,TRBD2,TRBV2,TRBJ2-7,TGTGCCAGCAGTGAAGCGCTTCGACTAGCGGGGGCCTACGAGCAGTACTTC,CASSEALRLAGAYEQYF
.,TRBD1,TRBV4-3,TRBJ2-7,TGCGCCAGCAGCCAAGATGGACAGGGGACCGAGCAGTACTTC,CASSQDGQGTEQYF
.,.,TRBV10-3,TRBJ1-3,TGTGCCATCAGGCCTTTCGGGACTGGAAACACCATATATTTT,CAIRPFGTGNTIYF
.,.,TRBV4-1,TRBJ2-1,TGCGCCAGCAGCCAAGATGGCCTACTGGGTTGGGGCAATGAGCAGTTCTTC,CASSQDGLLGWGNEQFF
.,.,TRBV5-1,TRBJ1-3,TGCGCCAGCAGCTTGGGTGGTGCAGGCTCTGGAAACACCATATATTTT,CASSLGGAGSGNTIYF
.,TRBD1,TRBV28,TRBJ1-6,TGTGCCAGCAGCCCGGGACAGGGCAGTTCACCCCTCCACTTT,CASSPGQGSSPLHF
.,.,TRBV5-4,TRBJ2-7,TGTGCCAGCAGCCTGTCTCAGGACAGACCCTACGAGCAGTACTTC,CASSLSQDRPYEQYF
.,.,TRBV29-1,TRBJ2-2,TGCAGCGTTTCGGGACACTCCACCGGGGAGCTGTTTTTT,CSVSGHSTGELFF
once,.,TRBV29-1,TRBJ2-7,TGCAGCGTTGACGGGTACTACGAGCAGTACTTC,CSVDGYYEQYF
.,.,TRBV2,TRBJ1-1,TGTGCCAGCAGTGAGGTAGCAGGGGCCACTGAAGCTTTCTTT,CASSEVAGATEAFF
.,.,TRBV27,TRBJ1-1,TGTGCCAGCAGTCTCGCTAATAGGGTGAACACTGAAGCTTTCTTT,CASSLANRVNTEAFF